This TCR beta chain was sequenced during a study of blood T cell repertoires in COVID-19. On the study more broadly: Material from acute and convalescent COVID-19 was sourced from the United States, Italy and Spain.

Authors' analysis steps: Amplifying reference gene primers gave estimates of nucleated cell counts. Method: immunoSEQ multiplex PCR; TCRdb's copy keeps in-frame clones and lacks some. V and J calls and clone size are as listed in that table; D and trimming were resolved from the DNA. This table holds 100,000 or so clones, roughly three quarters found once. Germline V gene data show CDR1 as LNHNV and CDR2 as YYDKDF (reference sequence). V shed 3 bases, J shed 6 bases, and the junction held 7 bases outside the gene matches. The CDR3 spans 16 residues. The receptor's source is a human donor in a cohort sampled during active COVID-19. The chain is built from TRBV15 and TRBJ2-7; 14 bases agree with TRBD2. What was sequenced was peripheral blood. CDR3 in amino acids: CATSSLGLAGDFEQYF. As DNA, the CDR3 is TGTGCCACCAGCAGCCTGGGACTAGCGGGAGATTTCGAGCAGTACTTC.